This T cell receptor beta chain was recorded in a study of neoadjuvant nivolumab and ipilimumab in lung cancer. TCRdb's table, derived via immunoSEQ multiplex PCR, lists solely in-frame clones and lacks some. The sample contains about 38,000 clones, roughly 89% of which appear only once. The V gene's germline CDR1 is SGHRS and CDR2 YFSETQ. The CDR3 length is 16 residues. With V trimmed by 0 bases and J by 6 bases, 10 bases remained unmatched. The clonotype comes from an adult with non-small cell lung cancer. The sample was peripheral blood, taken before neoadjuvant nivolumab, alone or with ipilimumab. The chain links TRBV5-1 to TRBJ2-7, with TRBD1 identical over 9 bases. This CDR3 is CASSLESVDRGFEQYF. In DNA, the CDR3 is TGCGCCAGCAGCTTGGAGTCGGTAGACAGGGGGTTCGAGCAGTACTTC.